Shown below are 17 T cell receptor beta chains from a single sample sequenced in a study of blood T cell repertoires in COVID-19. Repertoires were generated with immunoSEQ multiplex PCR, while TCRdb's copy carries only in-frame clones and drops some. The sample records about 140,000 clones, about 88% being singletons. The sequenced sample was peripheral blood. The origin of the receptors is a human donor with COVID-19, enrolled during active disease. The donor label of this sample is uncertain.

CDR3 amino acids: CASSGGASYQPQHF. CDR3 in DNA: TGTGCCAGCAGTGGCGGGGCGTCTTATCAGCCCCAGCATTTT. V gene TRBV2 combines with J gene TRBJ1-5, with D maybe TRBD1 (5 bases). The CDR3 runs 14 residues. CDR1 is SNHLY, CDR2 FYNNEI, per germline. Trimming removed 4 bases from V and 5 bases from J, with 12 bases in between.

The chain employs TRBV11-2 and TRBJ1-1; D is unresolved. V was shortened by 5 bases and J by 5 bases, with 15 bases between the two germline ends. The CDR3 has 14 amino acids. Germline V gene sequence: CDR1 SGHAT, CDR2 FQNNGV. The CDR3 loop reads CASSRSLPSTEAFF. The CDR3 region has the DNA TGTGCCAGCAGCCGGTCCCTCCCGAGTACTGAAGCTTTCTTT.

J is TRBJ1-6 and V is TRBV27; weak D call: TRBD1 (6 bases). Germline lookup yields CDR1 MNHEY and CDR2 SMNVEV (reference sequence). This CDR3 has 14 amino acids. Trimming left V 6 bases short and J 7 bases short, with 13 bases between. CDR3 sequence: CASRLQGFNSPLHF. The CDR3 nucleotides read TGTGCCAGCAGACTACAGGGATTCAATTCACCCCTCCACTTT.

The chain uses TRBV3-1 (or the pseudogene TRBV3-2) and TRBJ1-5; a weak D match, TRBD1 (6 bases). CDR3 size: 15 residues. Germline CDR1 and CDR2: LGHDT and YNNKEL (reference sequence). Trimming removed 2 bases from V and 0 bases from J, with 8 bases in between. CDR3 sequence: CASSQQGYSNQPQHF. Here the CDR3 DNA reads TGTGCCAGCAGCCAACAGGGGTATAGCAATCAGCCCCAGCATTTT.

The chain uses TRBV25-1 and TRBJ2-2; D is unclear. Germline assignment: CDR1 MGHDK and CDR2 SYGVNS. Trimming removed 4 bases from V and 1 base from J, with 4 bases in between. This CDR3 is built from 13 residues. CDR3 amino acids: CASSALNTGELFF. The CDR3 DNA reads TGTGCCAGCAGTGCCTTGAACACCGGGGAGCTGTTTTTT.

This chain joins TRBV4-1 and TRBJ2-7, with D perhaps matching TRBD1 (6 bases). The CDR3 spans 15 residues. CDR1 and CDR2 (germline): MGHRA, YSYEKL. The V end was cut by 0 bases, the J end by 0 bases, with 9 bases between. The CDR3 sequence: CASSQEHRDSYEQYF. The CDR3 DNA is TGCGCCAGCAGCCAAGAACACAGGGACTCCTACGAGCAGTACTTC.

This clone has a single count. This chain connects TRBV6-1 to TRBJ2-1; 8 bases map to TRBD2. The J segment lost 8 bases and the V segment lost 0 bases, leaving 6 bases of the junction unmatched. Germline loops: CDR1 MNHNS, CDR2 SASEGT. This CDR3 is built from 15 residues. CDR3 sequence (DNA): TGTGCCAGCAGTGAAGCGAGCGGGAGCATTTATGAGCAGTTCTTC. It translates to CASSEASGSIYEQFF.

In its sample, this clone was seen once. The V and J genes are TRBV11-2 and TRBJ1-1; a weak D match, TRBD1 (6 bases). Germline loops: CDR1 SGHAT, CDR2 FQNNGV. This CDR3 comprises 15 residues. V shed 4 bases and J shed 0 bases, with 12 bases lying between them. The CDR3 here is CASSSWTDVNTEAFF. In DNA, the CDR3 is TGTGCCAGCAGCTCCTGGACAGACGTGAACACTGAAGCTTTCTTT.

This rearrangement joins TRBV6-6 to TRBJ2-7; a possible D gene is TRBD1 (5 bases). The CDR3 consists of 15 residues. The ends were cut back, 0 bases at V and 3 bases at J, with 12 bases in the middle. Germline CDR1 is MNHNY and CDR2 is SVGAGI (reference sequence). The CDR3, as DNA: TGTGCCAGCAGTTACTCACAGGCTTGGGACTACGAGCAGTACTTC. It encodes CASSYSQAWDYEQYF.

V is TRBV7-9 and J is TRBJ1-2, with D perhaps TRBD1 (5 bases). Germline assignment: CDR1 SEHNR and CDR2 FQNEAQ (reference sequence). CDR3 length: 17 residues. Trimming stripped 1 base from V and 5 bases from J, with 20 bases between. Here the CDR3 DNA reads TGTGCCAGCAGCTTAGTTGTCCCGACAGAGGAACTATATGGCTACACCTTC. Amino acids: CASSLVVPTEELYGYTF.

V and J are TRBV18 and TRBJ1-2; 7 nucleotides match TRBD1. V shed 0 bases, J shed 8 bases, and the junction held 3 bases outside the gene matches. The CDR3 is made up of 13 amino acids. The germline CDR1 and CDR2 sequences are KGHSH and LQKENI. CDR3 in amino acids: CASSPPGGLGYTF. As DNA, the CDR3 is TGTGCCAGCTCACCACCAGGGGGCCTGGGCTACACCTTC.

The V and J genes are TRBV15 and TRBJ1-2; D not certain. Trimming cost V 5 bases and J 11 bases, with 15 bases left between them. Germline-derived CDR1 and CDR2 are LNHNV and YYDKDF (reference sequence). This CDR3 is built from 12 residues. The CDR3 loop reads CATSYRGGRYTF. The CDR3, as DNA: TGTGCCACCAGCTACCGGGGAGGAAGGTACACCTTC.

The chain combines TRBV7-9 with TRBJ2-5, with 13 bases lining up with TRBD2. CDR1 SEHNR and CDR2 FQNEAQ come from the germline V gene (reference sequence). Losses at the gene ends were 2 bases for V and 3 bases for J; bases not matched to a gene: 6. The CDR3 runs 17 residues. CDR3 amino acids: CASSLPSGLAGEETQYF. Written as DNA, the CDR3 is TGTGCCAGCAGCTTACCTTCAGGACTAGCGGGGGAAGAGACCCAGTACTTC.

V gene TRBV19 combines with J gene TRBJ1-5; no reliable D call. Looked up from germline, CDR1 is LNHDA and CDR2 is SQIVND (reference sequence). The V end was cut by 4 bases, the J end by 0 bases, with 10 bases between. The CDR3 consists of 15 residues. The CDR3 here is CASSTRGSSNQPQHF. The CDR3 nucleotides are TGTGCCAGTAGTACCCGGGGTTCTAGCAATCAGCCCCAGCATTTT.

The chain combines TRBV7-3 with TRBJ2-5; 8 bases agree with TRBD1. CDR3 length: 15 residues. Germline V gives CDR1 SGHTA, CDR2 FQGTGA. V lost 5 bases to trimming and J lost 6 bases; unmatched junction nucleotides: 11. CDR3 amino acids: CASSTDRGAEKTQYF. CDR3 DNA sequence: TGTGCCAGCAGCACCGACAGGGGCGCGGAAAAGACCCAGTACTTC.

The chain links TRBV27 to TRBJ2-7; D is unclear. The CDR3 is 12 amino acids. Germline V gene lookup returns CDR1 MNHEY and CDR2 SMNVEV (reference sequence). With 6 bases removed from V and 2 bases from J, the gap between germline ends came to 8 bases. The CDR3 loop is CASSSRAYEQYF. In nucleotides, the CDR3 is TGTGCCAGCAGCTCCCGCGCCTACGAGCAGTACTTC.

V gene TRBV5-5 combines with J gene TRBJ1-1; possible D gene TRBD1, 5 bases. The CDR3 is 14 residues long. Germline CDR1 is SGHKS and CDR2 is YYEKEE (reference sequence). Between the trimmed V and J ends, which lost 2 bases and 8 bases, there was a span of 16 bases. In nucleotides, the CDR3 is TGTGCCAGCAGCTTCTCAAAGGGGCATAAAGAAGCTTTCTTT. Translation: CASSFSKGHKEAFF.